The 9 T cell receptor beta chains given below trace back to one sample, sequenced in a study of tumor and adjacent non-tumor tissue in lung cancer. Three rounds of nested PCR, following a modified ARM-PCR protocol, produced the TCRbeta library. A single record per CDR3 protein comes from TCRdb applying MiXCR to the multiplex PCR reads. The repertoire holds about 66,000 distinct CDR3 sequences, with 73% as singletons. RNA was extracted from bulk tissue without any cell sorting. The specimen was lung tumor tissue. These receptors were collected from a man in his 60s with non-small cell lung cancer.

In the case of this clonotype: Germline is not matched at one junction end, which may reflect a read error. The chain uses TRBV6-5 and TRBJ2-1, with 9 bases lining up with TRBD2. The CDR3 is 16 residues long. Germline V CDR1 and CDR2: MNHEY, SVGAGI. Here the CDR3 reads CASSDLAGKFYNGQFF. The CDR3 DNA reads TGTGCCAGCAGCGATCTAGCGGGAAAATTCTACAATGGGCAGTTCTTC.

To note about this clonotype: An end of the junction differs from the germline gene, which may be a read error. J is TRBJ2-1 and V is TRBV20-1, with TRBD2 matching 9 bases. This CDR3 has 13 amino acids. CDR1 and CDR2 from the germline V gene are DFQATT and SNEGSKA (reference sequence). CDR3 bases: TGCAGTGTTAGACTAGCGGTGAACAATGGGCAGTTCTTC. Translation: CSVRLAVNNGQFF.

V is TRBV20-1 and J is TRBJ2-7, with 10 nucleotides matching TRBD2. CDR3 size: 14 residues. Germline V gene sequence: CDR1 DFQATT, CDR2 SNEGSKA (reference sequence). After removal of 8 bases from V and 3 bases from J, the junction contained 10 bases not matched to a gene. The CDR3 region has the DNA TGCAGTACTGCAAGTACTAGCGGGGACTACGAGCAGTACTTC. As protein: CSTASTSGDYEQYF.

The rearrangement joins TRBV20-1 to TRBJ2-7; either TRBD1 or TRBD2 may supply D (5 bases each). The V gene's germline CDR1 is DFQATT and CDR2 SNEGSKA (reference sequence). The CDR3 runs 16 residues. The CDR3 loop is CNATSLTQRDLYEQYF. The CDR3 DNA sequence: TGCAATGCCACATCTTTGACTCAACGGGACCTCTACGAGCAGTACTTC.

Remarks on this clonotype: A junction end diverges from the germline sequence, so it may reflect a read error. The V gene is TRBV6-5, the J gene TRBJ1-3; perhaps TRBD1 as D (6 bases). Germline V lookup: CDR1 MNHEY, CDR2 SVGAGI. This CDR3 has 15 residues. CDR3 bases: TGTACCAGCAGCTTACAGGGTCGCTATGGAAACACCATATATTTT. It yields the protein CTSSLQGRYGNTIYF.

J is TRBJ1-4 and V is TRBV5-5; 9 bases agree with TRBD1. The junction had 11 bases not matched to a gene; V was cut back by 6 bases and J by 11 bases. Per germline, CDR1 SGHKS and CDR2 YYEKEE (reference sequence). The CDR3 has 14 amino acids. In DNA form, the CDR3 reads TGTGCCAGCATCTGGGGACAGGGATTCCCGAAACTGTTTTTT. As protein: CASIWGQGFPKLFF.

The CDR3 is CSAGGFGTWPSETQYF. CDR3 DNA: TGCAGTGCTGGGGGCTTTGGGACATGGCCCTCAGAGACCCAGTACTTC. This chain uses TRBV20-1 with TRBJ2-5, with D perhaps matching TRBD1 (6 bases). V was trimmed by 5 bases and J by 4 bases, leaving 23 bases between them. CDR3 length: 16 residues. Germline CDR1 DFQATT, CDR2 SNEGSKA (reference sequence).

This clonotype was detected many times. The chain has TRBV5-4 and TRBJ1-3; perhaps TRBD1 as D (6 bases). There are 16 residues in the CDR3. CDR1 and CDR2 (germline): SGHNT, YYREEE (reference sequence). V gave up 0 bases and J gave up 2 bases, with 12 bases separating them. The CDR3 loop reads CASSLDPSGAGNTIYF. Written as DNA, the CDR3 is TGTGCCAGCAGCTTGGACCCTTCAGGGGCTGGAAACACCATATATTTT.

The CDR3 here is CSAGVAAAGDTQYF. The CDR3 DNA is TGCAGTGCTGGAGTAGCGGCCGCGGGGGATACGCAGTATTTT. The chain has TRBV20-1 and TRBJ2-3; maybe TRBD2 (6 bases). V shed 5 bases and J shed 6 bases, with 18 bases lying between them. Per the germline V gene, CDR1 is DFQATT and CDR2 is SNEGSKA (reference sequence). The CDR3 length is 14 residues.